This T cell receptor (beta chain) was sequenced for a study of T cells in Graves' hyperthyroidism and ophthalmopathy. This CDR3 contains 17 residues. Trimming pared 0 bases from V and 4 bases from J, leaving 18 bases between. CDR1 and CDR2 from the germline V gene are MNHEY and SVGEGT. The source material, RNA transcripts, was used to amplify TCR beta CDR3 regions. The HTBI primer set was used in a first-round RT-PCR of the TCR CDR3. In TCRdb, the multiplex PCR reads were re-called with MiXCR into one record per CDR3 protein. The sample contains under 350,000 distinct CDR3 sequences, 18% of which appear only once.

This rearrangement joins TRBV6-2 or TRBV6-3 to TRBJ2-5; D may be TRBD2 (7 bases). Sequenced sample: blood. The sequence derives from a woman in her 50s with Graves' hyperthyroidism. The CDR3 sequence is CASSYSTSPQGRETQYF. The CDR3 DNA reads TGTGCCAGCAGTTACTCGACTAGCCCCCAGGGGAGAGAGACCCAGTACTTC.